Presented here are 7 T cell receptor beta chains from one specimen sequenced in a study of T-cell reconstitution after alpha-beta-depleted transplantation in children. A TCRbeta library incorporating unique molecular identifiers was prepared. TCRdb re-derived calls from the PCR reads in MiXCR, one entry per CDR3 protein. Of roughly 100,000 distinct CDR3 sequences listed, 7.5% to 9.5% are singletons. The source was PBMCs, collected before TCRalphabeta/CD19-depleted stem cell transplant. These receptors were obtained from a boy between 2 and 10 years old with acute lymphoblastic leukemia, due to receive a stem cell transplant.

In its sample, this clonotype was seen many times. For the CDR3, the DNA is TGTGCCAGCAGCGCTCGGGGACTAGCGGGGGAAGAGACCCAGTACTTC. It translates to CASSARGLAGEETQYF. V is TRBV7-2 and J is TRBJ2-5; 14 nucleotides align to TRBD2. The CDR3 consists of 16 residues. CDR1 and CDR2 from the germline V gene are SGHTA and FQGNSA. Trimming at V came to 5 bases and at J to 3 bases, leaving 5 bases not matched to a gene. The whole variable domain, filled in from reference TRBV7-2 and TRBJ2-5, reads GAGVSQSPSNKVTEKGKDVELRCDPISGHTALYWYRQSLGQGLEFLIYFQGNSAPDKSGLPSDRFSAERTGGSVSTLTIQRTQQEDSAVYLCASSARGLAGEETQYFGPGTRLLVL.

There are many counts of this clonotype. The chain carries TRBV2 and TRBJ2-1; D uncertain. Trimming stripped 6 bases from V and 0 bases from J, with 12 bases between. Germline CDR1 SNHLY, CDR2 FYNNEI. This CDR3 is built from 15 residues. The CDR3 nucleotides are TGTGCCAGCAGCGAATGGATTGGCTCCTACAATGAGCAGTTCTTC. As protein: CASSEWIGSYNEQFF.

This clonotype was detected ten times or more. The gene calls are TRBV7-2 and TRBJ2-4; D remains unclear. This CDR3 region has 14 residues. V was shortened by 2 bases and J by 0 bases, with 5 bases between the two germline ends. From germline, CDR1 is SGHTA and CDR2 FQGNSA. CDR3 region: CASSLRQAKNIQYF. In DNA, the CDR3 is TGTGCCAGCAGCTTAAGGCAAGCCAAAAACATTCAGTACTTC.

This clonotype has more than one count but fewer than ten. The chain uses TRBV20-1 and TRBJ2-1; D is uncertain. Germline V gene sequence: CDR1 DFQATT, CDR2 SNEGSKA (reference sequence). CDR3 size: 14 residues. Trimming took off 3 bases at V and 3 bases at J, with 12 bases between the two ends. CDR3 amino acids: CSARSRTNYNEQFF. The DNA of the CDR3 is TGCAGTGCTAGGTCAAGGACCAACTACAATGAGCAGTTCTTC.

The chain joins TRBV28 to TRBJ2-3, with D perhaps matching TRBD1 (5 bases). Germline V lookup: CDR1 MDHEN, CDR2 SYDVKM. Trimming stripped 8 bases from V and 1 base from J, with 16 bases between. The CDR3 spans 15 residues. CDR3 in amino acids: CASGPLGPGTDTQYF. CDR3 DNA sequence: TGTGCCAGCGGGCCCTTGGGGCCAGGCACAGATACGCAGTATTTT.

J is TRBJ2-1 and V is TRBV7-6, with TRBD2 identical over 8 bases. With V trimmed by 1 base and J by 0 bases, 5 bases remained unmatched. CDR3 length: 17 amino acids. CDR1 SGHVS and CDR2 FNYEAQ come from the germline V gene. CDR3 region: CASSLGAGGYSYNEQFF. The CDR3 nucleotides are TGTGCCAGCAGCTTAGGGGCGGGGGGTTACTCCTACAATGAGCAGTTCTTC.

In its sample, this clonotype was seen many times. The chain couples TRBV6-2 or TRBV6-3 to TRBJ2-2; 9 bases fit TRBD1. CDR1 MNHEY and CDR2 SVGEGT come from the germline V gene. V lost 5 bases, J lost 5 bases, and 6 bases stayed unmatched. This CDR3 comprises 15 residues. The CDR3 region is CASSAGTGQTGELFF. In DNA, the CDR3 is TGTGCCAGCAGTGCCGGGACAGGGCAGACCGGGGAGCTGTTTTTT.